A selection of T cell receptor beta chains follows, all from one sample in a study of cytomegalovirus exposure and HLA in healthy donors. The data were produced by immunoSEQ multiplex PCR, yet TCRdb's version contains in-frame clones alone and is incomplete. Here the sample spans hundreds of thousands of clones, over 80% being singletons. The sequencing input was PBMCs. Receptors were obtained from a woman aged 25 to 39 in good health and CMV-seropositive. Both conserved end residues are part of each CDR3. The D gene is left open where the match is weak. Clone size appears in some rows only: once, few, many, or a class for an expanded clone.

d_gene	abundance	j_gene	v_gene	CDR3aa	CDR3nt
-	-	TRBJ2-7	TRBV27	CASSFGREQYF	TGTGCCAGCAGTTTTGGCCGTGAGCAGTACTTC
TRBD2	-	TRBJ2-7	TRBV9	CASSASDREVYEQYF	TGTGCCAGCAGCGCCTCGGATCGGGAGGTCTACGAGCAGTACTTC
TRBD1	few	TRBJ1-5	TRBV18	CASSPGQGNQPQHF	TGTGCCAGCTCACCGGGACAGGGCAATCAGCCCCAGCATTTT
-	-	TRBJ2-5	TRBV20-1	CSARAQETQYF	TGCAGTGCTAGAGCGCAAGAGACCCAGTACTTC
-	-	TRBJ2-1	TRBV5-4	CASSFVQATVNEQFF	TGTGCCAGCAGCTTCGTACAGGCCACGGTCAATGAGCAGTTCTTC
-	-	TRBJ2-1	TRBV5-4	CASSFTGRLSYNEQFF	TGTGCCAGCAGCTTTACGGGCCGCCTTTCCTACAATGAGCAGTTCTTC
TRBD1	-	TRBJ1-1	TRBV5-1	CASSPGQEGTEAFF	TGCGCCAGCAGCCCGGGACAGGAAGGCACTGAAGCTTTCTTT
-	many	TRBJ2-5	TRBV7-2	CASSLGRETQYF	TGTGCCAGCAGCTTAGGCAGGGAGACCCAGTACTTC
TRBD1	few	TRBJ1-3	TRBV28	CASSRTGYGNTIYF	TGTGCCAGCAGTCGGACAGGGTACGGAAACACCATATATTTT
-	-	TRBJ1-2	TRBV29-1	CSVGPEGGGRDGYTF	TGCAGCGTTGGTCCAGAGGGGGGCGGCCGTGATGGCTACACCTTC
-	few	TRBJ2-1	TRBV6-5	CASSYSPDISYNEQFF	TGTGCCAGCAGTTACTCGCCCGACATCTCCTACAATGAGCAGTTCTTC
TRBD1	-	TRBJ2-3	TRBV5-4	CASSSRDRGDDTQYF	TGTGCCAGCAGCTCCCGGGACAGGGGAGACGATACGCAGTATTTT
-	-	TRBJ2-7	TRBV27	CASSYGKGAYEQYF	TGTGCCAGCAGTTACGGAAAGGGTGCCTACGAGCAGTACTTC
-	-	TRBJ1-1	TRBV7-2	CASSRRDLGATEAFF	TGTGCCAGCAGCCGCCGGGACCTAGGGGCGACTGAAGCTTTCTTT
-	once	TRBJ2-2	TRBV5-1	CASSLDVPGELFF	TGCGCCAGCAGCTTGGATGTACCCGGGGAGCTGTTTTTT
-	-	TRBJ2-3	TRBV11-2	CASSSFVDTQYF	TGTGCCAGCAGCTCATTCGTAGATACGCAGTATTTT
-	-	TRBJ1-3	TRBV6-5	CASSYSGTSSGNTIYF	TGTGCCAGCAGTTACTCCGGGACTAGCTCTGGAAACACCATATATTTT
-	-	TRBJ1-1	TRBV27	CASSFSYGFNTEAFF	TGTGCCAGCAGTTTTTCATACGGGTTTAACACTGAAGCTTTCTTT
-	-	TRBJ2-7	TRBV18	CASSPRDRPNEQYF	TGTGCCAGCTCACCACGGGACCGCCCAAACGAGCAGTACTTC
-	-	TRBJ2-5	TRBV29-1	CSGGGRRAGKETQYF	TGCAGCGGAGGGGGCCGGAGGGCCGGTAAAGAGACCCAGTACTTC
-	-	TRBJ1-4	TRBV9	CASSVEEGANEKLFF	TGTGCCAGCAGCGTAGAGGAGGGGGCTAATGAAAAACTGTTTTTT
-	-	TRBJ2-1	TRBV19	CASSIDRSEQFF	TGTGCCAGTAGTATAGATCGAAGTGAGCAGTTCTTC
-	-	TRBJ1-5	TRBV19	CASSTGAGQPQHF	TGTGCCAGTAGTACAGGGGCAGGACAGCCCCAGCATTTT
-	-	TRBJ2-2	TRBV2	CASRERAVNTGELFF	TGTGCCAGCAGGGAGCGAGCGGTTAACACCGGGGAGCTGTTTTTT
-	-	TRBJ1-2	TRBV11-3	CASSLEPQGNGYTF	TGTGCCAGCAGCTTAGAACCACAGGGAAATGGCTACACCTTC
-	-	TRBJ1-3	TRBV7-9	CASSFRDRSSGNTIYF	TGTGCCAGCAGCTTCCGTGACAGAAGCTCTGGAAACACCATATATTTT
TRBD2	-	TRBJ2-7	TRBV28	CASSLGGLGPYF	TGTGCCAGCAGTCTAGGCGGACTAGGTCCGTACTTC
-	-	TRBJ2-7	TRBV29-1	CSVEDMGAPYEQYF	TGCAGCGTTGAAGATATGGGGGCCCCCTACGAGCAGTACTTC
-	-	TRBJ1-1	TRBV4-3	CASSHLPGGNTEAFF	TGCGCCAGCAGCCACCTTCCCGGCGGGAACACTGAAGCTTTCTTT
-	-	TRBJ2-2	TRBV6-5	CASSYDRQDTGELFF	TGTGCCAGCAGTTACGATCGGCAGGACACCGGGGAGCTGTTTTTT
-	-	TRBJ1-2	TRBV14	CASSQGAGGNGYTF	TGTGCCAGCAGCCAAGGCGCAGGTGGGAATGGCTACACCTTC